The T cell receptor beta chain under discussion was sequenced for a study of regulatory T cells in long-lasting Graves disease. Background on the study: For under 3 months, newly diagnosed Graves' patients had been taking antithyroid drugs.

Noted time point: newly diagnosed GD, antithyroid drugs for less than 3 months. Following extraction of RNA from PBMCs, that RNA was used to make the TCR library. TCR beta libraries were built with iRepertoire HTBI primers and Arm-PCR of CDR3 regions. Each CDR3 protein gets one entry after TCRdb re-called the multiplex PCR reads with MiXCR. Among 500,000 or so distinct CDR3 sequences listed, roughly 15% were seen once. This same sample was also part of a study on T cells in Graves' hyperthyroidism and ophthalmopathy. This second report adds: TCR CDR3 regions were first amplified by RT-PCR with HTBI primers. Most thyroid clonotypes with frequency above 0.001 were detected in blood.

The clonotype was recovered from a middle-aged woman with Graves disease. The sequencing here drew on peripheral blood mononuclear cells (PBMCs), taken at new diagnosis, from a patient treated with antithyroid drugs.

For the CDR3, the DNA is TGCGCCAGCAGCCAAGATATGGGCACAGGGGGCACAGATACGCAGTATTTT. Translated: CASSQDMGTGGTDTQYF. V gene TRBV4-1 combines with J gene TRBJ2-3, with 7 bases fitting TRBD1. Germline CDR1 is MGHRA and CDR2 is YSYEKL. V was clipped by 0 bases and J by 1 base; unmatched bases: 7. This CDR3 is 17 amino acids long.